Below, 25 T cell receptor beta chains from the same sample are listed, as sequenced in a study of T cell repertoires in cytomegalovirus infection. From the reads, TCRdb called clonotypes with MiXCR, one entry per CDR3 protein. In the table there are around 530,000 distinct CDR3 sequences, approximately 15% of which are singletons. The specimen sequenced was CD8+ T cells from PBMCs. The receptor set was obtained from a human donor in good health (CMV status not recorded). Some clones in this sample may be carry-over from other donors' samples.

The V call is TRBV12-3 or TRBV12-4, the J call TRBJ2-1, with 7 bases lining up with TRBD2. This CDR3 spans 14 amino acids. With V trimmed by 7 bases and J by 2 bases, 5 bases remained unmatched. The CDR3 nucleotides are TGTGCCAGCACTTCCCGGGGGGCCTACAATGAGCAGTTCTTC. It yields the protein CASTSRGAYNEQFF.

This clonotype was picked up many times. As DNA, the CDR3 is TGCGCCAGCAGCCAAGAACATGGGGGTAGCCAAGAGACCCAGTACTTC. Its protein is CASSQEHGGSQETQYF. The V call is TRBV4-1, the J call TRBJ2-5, with D perhaps assigned TRBD1 or TRBD2 (5 bases each). The CDR3 covers 16 residues. Germline V gives CDR1 MGHRA, CDR2 YSYEKL. V was pared by 0 bases and J by 1 base, with 12 bases between.

The rearrangement links TRBV4-2 to TRBJ2-2; D remains ambiguous. The CDR3 length is 14 residues. Germline values: CDR1 LGHNA, CDR2 YNFKEQ. V lost 0 bases and J 4 bases, leaving 6 bases between the germline ends. The CDR3 bases are TGTGCCAGCAGCCAAGATAGCTCCACCGGGGAGCTGTTTTTT. It codes for CASSQDSSTGELFF.

This clonotype was found many times. The gene calls are TRBV6-1 and TRBJ2-1; D unclear. Per the germline V gene, CDR1 is MNHNS and CDR2 is SASEGT. The CDR3 covers 15 residues. Trimming removed 2 bases from V and 3 bases from J, with 11 bases in between. The CDR3 DNA sequence: TGTGCCAGCAGTGAATGGAACACCTTCTACAATGAGCAGTTCTTC. Protein product: CASSEWNTFYNEQFF.

This clonotype was recorded many times. The rearrangement uses TRBV12-3 or TRBV12-4 and TRBJ1-5, with TRBD1 as a possible D gene (6 bases). V lost 5 bases and J lost 7, with 12 bases in between. This CDR3 is 13 amino acids long. In nucleotides, the CDR3 is TGTGCCAGCAGTACCTGGGGGGGCCAGCCCCAGCATTTT. This sequence encodes CASSTWGGQPQHF.

This clonotype has ten or more counts. The chain is built from TRBV7-9 and TRBJ2-6; 9 bases map to TRBD1. Germline V gene lookup returns CDR1 SEHNR and CDR2 FQNEAQ (reference sequence). This CDR3 spans 16 amino acids. J was trimmed by 0 bases and V by 6 bases; bases with no gene match: 3. The CDR3 loop reads CASRTGGFSGANVLTF. In nucleotides, the CDR3 is TGTGCCAGCAGGACAGGGGGGTTCTCTGGGGCCAACGTCCTGACTTTC.

This clonotype was counted between two and nine times. This rearrangement joins TRBV3-1 to TRBJ2-7; D gene ambiguous. The CDR3 spans 14 residues. CDR1 and CDR2 from the germline V gene are LGHDT and YNNKEL (reference sequence). Trimming shortened V by 1 base and J by 4 bases, and 11 bases separated the two germline ends. The CDR3 DNA reads as TGTGCCAGCAGCCAAGGGAGCTCCTATTACGAGCAGTACTTC. The encoded protein is CASSQGSSYYEQYF.

This clonotype was counted a few times. The V and J genes are TRBV20-1 and TRBJ2-2, with D unclear. V lost 0 bases and J 5 bases, leaving 10 bases between the germline ends. The CDR3 runs to 14 residues. CDR1 and CDR2 from the germline V gene are DFQATT and SNEGSKA (reference sequence). The CDR3 reads CSAREHTRTGELFF. The CDR3 DNA follows: TGCAGTGCTAGAGAGCACACGAGAACCGGGGAGCTGTTTTTT.

The genes are TRBV6-4 and TRBJ2-3, with 10 bases aligning to TRBD2. Trimming at V came to 3 bases and at J to 1 base, leaving 1 base not matched to a gene. Germline V gene sequence: CDR1 MRHNA, CDR2 SNTAGT. The CDR3 covers 15 residues. The CDR3 sequence: CASSDLAGGTDTQYF. As DNA, the CDR3 is TGTGCCAGCAGTGATCTAGCGGGGGGCACAGATACGCAGTATTTT.

This clonotype was counted many times. V gene TRBV7-2 combines with J gene TRBJ2-7; no clear D. Germline CDR1 reads SGHTA; CDR2 reads FQGNSA. Trimming cost V 1 base and J 1 base, with 11 bases left between them. The CDR3 totals 15 residues. CDR3 nucleotide sequence: TGTGCCAGCAGCTTAGACCCCGGCCAGTCCTACGAGCAGTACTTC. Amino acid sequence: CASSLDPGQSYEQYF.

Many counts were recorded for this clonotype. J is TRBJ2-2 and V is TRBV12-3 or TRBV12-4; tentatively, D is TRBD1 (6 bases). Trimming cost V 3 bases and J 7 bases, with 12 bases left between them. This CDR3 comprises 14 residues. CDR3 coding DNA: TGTGCCAGCAGTTTTGAGGGGGTTGGCGGGGAGCTGTTTTTT. Translated: CASSFEGVGGELFF.

This clonotype was picked up many times. The chain has TRBV12-5 and TRBJ2-5; D is perhaps TRBD2 (6 bases). The V gene's germline CDR1 is LGHNT and CDR2 FRNRAP. V shed 4 bases and J shed 2 bases, with 8 bases lying between them. The CDR3 totals 13 residues. Here the CDR3 DNA reads TGTGCTAGTGGTTCTAGCGAACAAGAGACCCAGTACTTC. It is translated as CASGSSEQETQYF.

The rearrangement joins TRBV18 to TRBJ2-7, with D tentatively TRBD1 (5 bases). Looked up from germline, CDR1 is KGHSH and CDR2 is LQKENI. The CDR3 contains 13 residues. The V end lost 2 bases, the J end lost 3 bases, and 8 bases lay between the germline ends. CDR3 in amino acids: CASSPGAIYEQYF. Written as DNA, the CDR3 is TGTGCCAGCTCACCAGGGGCGATCTACGAGCAGTACTTC.

On this clonotype: No conserved phenylalanine or tryptophan is present at the end of the CDR3, so a read error is the likely explanation. The gene calls are TRBV10-3 and TRBJ2-7; perhaps TRBD1 as D (6 bases). Between the trimmed V and J ends, which lost 2 bases and 1 base, there was a span of 12 bases. Germline V CDR1 and CDR2: ENHRY, SYGVKD. CDR3 length: 15 amino acids. CDR3 residues: CAISERGDRSYEQYL. The CDR3 DNA follows: TGTGCCATCAGTGAGAGGGGAGACAGGTCCTACGAGCAGTACTTA.

Of note for this clonotype: At one end, the junction sequence differs from germline, possibly due to a read error. This chain links TRBV6-1 with TRBJ2-7; 7 bases fit TRBD1. The CDR3 extends over 12 amino acids. Looked up from germline, CDR1 is MNHNS and CDR2 is SASEGT. The CDR3 spells CASRPTDRKYVF. As DNA, the CDR3 is TGTGCCAGCAGGCCCACGGACAGGAAATACGTCTTC.

This clonotype was counted at least ten times. The chain carries TRBV7-9 and TRBJ2-3; D tentatively reads TRBD1 or TRBD2 (6 bases each). Trimming left V 6 bases short and J 0 bases short, with 13 bases between. Per the germline V gene, CDR1 is SEHNR and CDR2 is FQNEAQ (reference sequence). The CDR3 runs to 15 residues. CDR3 in amino acids: CASRGQGGSTDTQYF. The CDR3 bases are TGTGCCAGCAGGGGCCAAGGGGGGAGCACAGATACGCAGTATTTT.

The chain joins TRBV28 to TRBJ2-1; D is possibly TRBD1 or TRBD2 (5 bases each). V shed 5 bases and J shed 12 bases, with 14 bases lying between them. Germline-derived CDR1 and CDR2 are MDHEN and SYDVKM. This CDR3 comprises 12 residues. The CDR3 region is CASSPFGTPQFF. For the CDR3, the DNA is TGTGCCAGCAGTCCTTTCGGGACGCCGCAGTTCTTC.

This clonotype was seen a handful of times. The chain recombines TRBV12-3 or TRBV12-4 with TRBJ2-3, with TRBD1 matching 9 bases. Germline trimming cut 8 bases from V and 2 bases from J; bases unmatched to any gene: 5. The CDR3 length is 14 residues. The CDR3 nucleotides are TGTGCCAGCTCCGGGACAGGGTACACAGATACGCAGTATTTT. It encodes CASSGTGYTDTQYF.

This clonotype was seen many times. The CDR3 region has the DNA TGTGCCAGCGGGGACGGGCTGGCGGACTATGGCTACACCTTC. It is translated as CASGDGLADYGYTF. The chain uses TRBV6-1 and TRBJ1-2, with D possibly being TRBD1 (5 bases). V was shortened by 8 bases and J by 3 bases, with 16 bases between the two germline ends. The CDR3 has 14 amino acids. Germline CDR1 is MNHNS and CDR2 is SASEGT.

This clonotype was observed many times. The V gene is TRBV7-9, the J gene TRBJ1-2, with D tentatively TRBD1 (5 bases). The CDR3 length is 14 residues. In germline, CDR1 is SEHNR, CDR2 FQNEAQ (reference sequence). V lost 3 bases and J 8 bases, leaving 16 bases between the germline ends. CDR3 in amino acids: CASSFKGKEPGYTF. The CDR3, as DNA: TGTGCCAGCAGCTTCAAGGGGAAGGAGCCGGGCTACACCTTC.

This clonotype has at least ten counts. V usage is TRBV12-3 or TRBV12-4 and J usage is TRBJ1-5; 11 nucleotides line up with TRBD1. Trimming at V came to 6 bases and at J to 7 bases, leaving 5 bases not matched to a gene. The CDR3 has 14 amino acids. CDR3 loop: CASRGQGAQQPQHF. In nucleotides, the CDR3 is TGTGCCAGCAGAGGACAGGGGGCACAGCAGCCCCAGCATTTT.

This clonotype has a handful of counts. This sequence joins TRBV6-5 and TRBJ1-1; a possible D gene is TRBD1 (6 bases). CDR1 is MNHEY and CDR2 is SVGAGI in the germline V gene. V lost 2 bases and J 4 bases, leaving 11 bases between the germline ends. CDR3 length: 14 amino acids. The CDR3, as DNA: TGTGCCAGCAGTTACAATACAGGGACCACTGAAGCTTTCTTT. Amino acids: CASSYNTGTTEAFF.

This clonotype was detected ten times or more. The V call is TRBV11-1, the J call TRBJ2-3, with D tentatively TRBD1 or TRBD2 (5 bases each). Germline CDR1 is SGHAT and CDR2 is FQDESV (reference sequence). The CDR3 covers 16 residues. Trimming shortened V by 5 bases and J by 0 bases, and 15 bases separated the two germline ends. In DNA, the CDR3 is TGTGCCAGCAGCCATTTGAGGGGAACAAGCACAGATACGCAGTATTTT. Translation gives CASSHLRGTSTDTQYF.

This clonotype has just one count. A much more abundant neighbour one base away suggests this may be a read error. Since no conserved phenylalanine or tryptophan closes the CDR3, a read error is the likely cause. The chain couples TRBV4-2 to TRBJ1-6, with 7 nucleotides matching TRBD1. Germline V gives CDR1 LGHNA, CDR2 YNFKEQ. The CDR3 is 17 residues long. The ends lost 1 base at V and 10 bases at J; junction bases unmatched: 13. The CDR3 loop is CASSQGRGQAGESPLHI. The CDR3 region has the DNA TGTGCCAGCAGCCAAGGAAGAGGACAGGCCGGTGAATCACCCCTCCACATT.

This clonotype has at least ten counts. This chain links TRBV27 with TRBJ1-2, with D uncertain. The V gene's germline CDR1 is MNHEY and CDR2 SMNVEV (reference sequence). V was trimmed by 2 bases and J by 2 bases, leaving 12 bases between them. CDR3 size: 15 residues. CDR3 nucleotide sequence: TGTGCCAGCAGTTTAGTTCAGGACCCGAACTATGGCTACACCTTC. Encoded protein: CASSLVQDPNYGYTF.